These 32 T cell receptor beta chains originate from one sample sequenced in a study of CD8+ T cells in alopecia areata. cDNA reverse transcribed from extracted RNA served as the sequencing template. Sequenced by immunoSEQ multiplex PCR; TCRdb stores in-frame clones only, minus some. The sample has 110,000 to 150,000 clones, 40% to 55% seen once. The sample in question was CD4+ T cells sorted from blood, obtained at week 0. These receptors were collected from a human donor with alopecia areata.

V usage is TRBV2 and J usage is TRBJ1-4; weak D call: TRBD1 (6 bases). There are 14 residues in the CDR3. Germline V CDR1 and CDR2: SNHLY, FYNNEI. V was trimmed by 5 bases and J by 4 bases, leaving 11 bases between them. The CDR3 nucleotides read TGTGCCAGCAGTCCCGACAGGATTAATGAAAAACTGTTTTTT. It specifies CASSPDRINEKLFF. Variable domain in full (rest from reference TRBV2 and TRBJ1-4): EPEVTQTPSHQVTQMGQEVILRCVPISNHLYFYWYRQILGQKVEFLVSFYNNEISEKSEIFDDQFSVERPDGSNFTLKIRSTKLEDSAMYFCASSPDRINEKLFFGSGTQLSVL.

This clone was counted only a few times. V usage is TRBV5-1 and J usage is TRBJ1-3, with a possible D match to TRBD1 (6 bases). Germline CDR1 is SGHRS and CDR2 is YFSETQ. V lost 3 bases to trimming and J lost 8 bases, with 12 bases between them. The CDR3 is 13 amino acids. For the CDR3, the DNA is TGCGCCAGCAGCTGGGGGGCCGGCGACACCATATATTTT. It specifies CASSWGAGDTIYF.

This chain joins TRBV29-1 and TRBJ2-5; weak D call: TRBD1 (5 bases). The V gene's germline CDR1 is SQVTM and CDR2 ANQGSEA. The CDR3 runs 14 residues. V dropped 3 bases and J dropped 1 base, with 12 bases sitting between them. CDR3 nucleotide sequence: TGCAGCGTTGAGAGTCCCAGGGCCCAAGAGACCCAGTACTTC. It specifies CSVESPRAQETQYF.

The CDR3 DNA reads TGTGCCACCAGCATCGGACTAGCGGGAGGATATGAGCAGTTCTTC. Translated, it gives CATSIGLAGGYEQFF. The J gene is TRBJ2-1, the V gene TRBV15; 14 bases agree with TRBD2. Germline-derived CDR1 and CDR2 are LNHNV and YYDKDF (reference sequence). The CDR3 has 15 amino acids. J gave up 8 bases and V 4 bases, and 4 bases lay outside the gene matches. The whole variable domain, filled in from reference TRBV15 and TRBJ2-1, reads DAMVIQNPRYQVTQFGKPVTLSCSQTLNHNVMYWYQQKSSQAPKLLFHYYDKDFNNEADTPDNFQSRRPNTSFCFLDIRSPGLGDTAMYLCATSIGLAGGYEQFFGPGTRLTVL.

The gene calls are TRBV2 and TRBJ2-3; 11 bases map to TRBD2. Germline V lookup: CDR1 SNHLY, CDR2 FYNNEI. V lost 6 bases to trimming and J lost 2 bases; unmatched junction nucleotides: 4. The length of the CDR3 is 15 residues. CDR3 DNA sequence: TGTGCCAGCAGGGAGACTAGCGGGGCCACAGATACGCAGTATTTT. Translated, it gives CASRETSGATDTQYF.

The rearrangement joins TRBV4-1 to TRBJ2-3, with 9 bases lining up with TRBD2. This CDR3 spans 16 amino acids. After removal of 0 bases from V and 8 bases from J, the junction contained 9 bases not matched to a gene. Per germline, CDR1 MGHRA and CDR2 YSYEKL. The CDR3, as DNA: TGCGCCAGCAGCCAAGACGAAGCGGGAGGAGTAGGTACGCAGTATTTT. It encodes CASSQDEAGGVGTQYF.

The CDR3 spells CAISESSGRAADTQYF. CDR3 bases: TGTGCCATCAGTGAGTCGAGCGGGAGGGCCGCAGATACGCAGTATTTT. V is TRBV10-3 and J is TRBJ2-3; 10 positions agree with TRBD2. Losses at the gene ends were 0 bases for V and 4 bases for J; bases not matched to a gene: 4. There are 16 residues in the CDR3. CDR1 and CDR2 from the germline V gene are ENHRY and SYGVKD.

The genes are TRBV5-1 and TRBJ1-1; no definite D call. Per germline, CDR1 SGHRS and CDR2 YFSETQ. The CDR3 loop spans 13 amino acids. The V end was cut by 0 bases, the J end by 4 bases, with 7 bases between. The CDR3 DNA sequence: TGCGCCAGCAGCTTGGGGGATCCCACTGAAGCTTTCTTT. It codes for CASSLGDPTEAFF.

The V and J genes are TRBV30 and TRBJ2-5; D ambiguous. The CDR3 totals 11 residues. Germline V gene lookup returns CDR1 GTSNPN and CDR2 SVGIG (reference sequence). Deletions cut 0 bases from V and 4 bases from J, with 3 bases between. The CDR3 DNA is TGTGCCTGGAGTGTATCAGAGACCCAGTACTTC. This translates into CAWSVSETQYF.

J is TRBJ1-5 and V is TRBV29-1, with a tentative D call TRBD1 (5 bases). Trimming left V 7 bases short and J 2 bases short, with 12 bases between. Germline V gene data show CDR1 as SQVTM and CDR2 as ANQGSEA. The length of the CDR3 is 13 residues. CDR3 in DNA: TGCAGCGCTAGGGGATTCGGCAATCAGCCCCAGCATTTT. It specifies CSARGFGNQPQHF.

The gene calls are TRBV28 and TRBJ1-1; TRBD1 agrees at 8 bases. In germline, CDR1 is MDHEN, CDR2 SYDVKM. V lost 5 bases to trimming and J lost 6 bases; unmatched junction nucleotides: 11. The CDR3 contains 15 residues. The CDR3 bases are TGTGCCAGCAGTGTAGGCAGGGGGCGATTCCCTGAAGCTTTCTTT. Its protein product is CASSVGRGRFPEAFF.

This rearrangement joins TRBV7-9 to TRBJ1-2; 7 nucleotides match TRBD1. V dropped 5 bases and J dropped 4; count of bases not matched to a gene: 4. Germline values: CDR1 SEHNR, CDR2 FQNEAQ (reference sequence). This CDR3 region has 13 residues. This CDR3 is CASSAGTAYGYTF. The CDR3 nucleotides read TGTGCCAGCAGCGCCGGGACAGCCTATGGCTACACCTTC.

In its sample, this clone was seen many times. The chain carries TRBV7-9 and TRBJ2-5; 10 bases agree with TRBD1. This CDR3 region has 14 residues. The junction had 6 bases not matched to a gene; V was cut back by 3 bases and J by 8 bases. The V gene's germline CDR1 is SEHNR and CDR2 FQNEAQ (reference sequence). CDR3 protein: CASSFWGQGQTQYF. The CDR3 DNA is TGTGCCAGCAGCTTTTGGGGACAGGGGCAAACCCAGTACTTC.

There are a few counts of this clone. V usage is TRBV7-9 and J usage is TRBJ1-4, with D possibly being TRBD1 (6 bases). Trimming took 5 bases from V and 8 from J, leaving 18 bases between them. Germline lookup yields CDR1 SEHNR and CDR2 FQNEAQ (reference sequence). The CDR3 runs 15 residues. As DNA, the CDR3 is TGTGCCAGCAGCCCGGCCGGGACATACGACGAAAAACTGTTTTTT. Protein: CASSPAGTYDEKLFF.

V usage is TRBV6-1 and J usage is TRBJ2-5, with unresolved D. Deletions cut 2 bases from V and 5 bases from J, with 6 bases between. The CDR3 totals 12 residues. CDR1 and CDR2 from the germline V gene are MNHNS and SASEGT. CDR3 amino acids: CASSELRETQYF. CDR3 sequence (DNA): TGTGCCAGCAGTGAACTGCGGGAGACCCAGTACTTC.

The chain combines TRBV5-8 with TRBJ1-5; 8 bases fit TRBD1. Germline CDR1 SGHTS, CDR2 YDEGEE. The CDR3 length is 14 residues. With 4 bases clipped from V and 2 bases from J, the junction kept 2 bases outside the gene matches. For the CDR3, the DNA is TGTGCCAGCAGCAAGGACAGGGGCAATCAGCCCCAGCATTTT. This encodes CASSKDRGNQPQHF.

This clone was seen once. The chain joins TRBV10-3 to TRBJ2-1; no reliable D call. V lost 8 bases to trimming and J lost 0 bases, with 2 bases between them. Germline loops: CDR1 ENHRY, CDR2 SYGVKD. This CDR3 comprises 11 residues. The CDR3 sequence is CAIGSYNEQFF. The CDR3 region has the DNA TGTGCCATCGGCTCCTACAATGAGCAGTTCTTC.

The V and J genes are TRBV28 and TRBJ2-5; 11 nucleotides agree with TRBD2. CDR1 MDHEN and CDR2 SYDVKM come from the germline V gene. This CDR3 spans 16 amino acids. V gave up 5 bases and J gave up 2 bases; unmatched junction bases: 7. CDR3 sequence reads: CASSQSGLAEQETQYF. The CDR3 DNA is TGTGCCAGCAGTCAATCGGGACTAGCGGAACAAGAGACCCAGTACTTC.

DNA of the CDR3: TGTGCTTATGGACAGCATAGAGGTTACACCTTC. This translates into CAYGQHRGYTF. V gene TRBV30 combines with J gene TRBJ1-2; D possibly corresponds to TRBD1 (6 bases). The CDR3 is 11 amino acids. Germline V gives CDR1 GTSNPN, CDR2 SVGIG (reference sequence).

The V gene is TRBV6-5, the J gene TRBJ1-1; perhaps TRBD1 as D (6 bases). The germline V and J ends were trimmed by 5 bases and 4 bases, with 17 bases remaining between them. Germline assignment: CDR1 MNHEY and CDR2 SVGAGI. The CDR3 sequence is 15 residues long. The CDR3, as DNA: TGTGCCAGCAGTCCTCCCCGGGGGCTAGGCACTGAAGCTTTCTTT. This encodes CASSPPRGLGTEAFF.

The table lists this clone with a few counts. The rearrangement joins TRBV28 to TRBJ2-3; D is uncertain. The ends were cut back, 6 bases at V and 0 bases at J, with 7 bases in the middle. Germline CDR1 MDHEN, CDR2 SYDVKM. The CDR3 totals 13 residues. The CDR3 DNA follows: TGTGCCAGCAGAAGCCCTAGCACAGATACGCAGTATTTT. This sequence encodes CASRSPSTDTQYF.

The chain carries TRBV10-3 and TRBJ1-1; no clear D gene. Germline-derived CDR1 and CDR2 are ENHRY and SYGVKD. This CDR3 spans 13 amino acids. Trimming stripped 6 bases from V and 1 base from J, with 9 bases between. The CDR3, as DNA: TGTGCCATCAGCCGAGACGGGAACACTGAAGCTTTCTTT. It codes for CAISRDGNTEAFF.

There are a few counts of this clone. The chain recombines TRBV6-1 with TRBJ2-5; D remains ambiguous. The CDR3 has 13 residues. The germline V gene encodes CDR1 MNHNS and CDR2 SASEGT. Trimming pared 10 bases from V and 2 bases from J, leaving 14 bases between. This CDR3 is CAITRDLQETQYF. The DNA of the CDR3 is TGTGCCATCACCCGAGACTTGCAAGAGACCCAGTACTTC.

The chain employs TRBV15 and TRBJ2-1, with TRBD2 matching over 8 bases. Trimming removed 5 bases from V and 8 bases from J; junction bases left unmatched: 11. Germline lookup yields CDR1 LNHNV and CDR2 YYDKDF (reference sequence). CDR3 length: 15 amino acids. DNA for the CDR3: TGTGCCACCAGCCCTGGCAGCGGGAGAATCCATGAGCAGTTCTTC. This translates into CATSPGSGRIHEQFF.

The rearrangement uses TRBV30 and TRBJ2-3; D is ambiguous. The CDR3 length is 16 residues. V lost 0 bases to trimming and J lost 0 bases, with 13 bases between them. CDR1 is GTSNPN, CDR2 SVGIG, per germline (reference sequence). The CDR3 loop reads CAWSVGRTPSTDTQYF. The CDR3 DNA reads TGTGCCTGGAGTGTAGGGCGAACACCTAGCACAGATACGCAGTATTTT.

There are a few counts of this clone. V gene TRBV29-1 combines with J gene TRBJ1-1; D is undetermined. CDR1 and CDR2 (germline): SQVTM, ANQGSEA. The CDR3 is made up of 14 amino acids. V was trimmed by 3 bases and J by 0 bases, leaving 11 bases between them. As DNA, the CDR3 is TGCAGCGTTGAGTTAGGGATGATGAACACTGAAGCTTTCTTT. Its translation: CSVELGMMNTEAFF.

The rearrangement joins TRBV30 to TRBJ2-6; no clear D gene. In germline, CDR1 is GTSNPN, CDR2 SVGIG (reference sequence). The V and J ends lost 3 bases and 4 bases respectively, with 16 bases between them. This CDR3 spans 16 amino acids. The CDR3 is CAWSDFPLGGANVLTF. The DNA of the CDR3 is TGTGCCTGGAGCGATTTCCCCTTGGGAGGGGCCAACGTCCTGACTTTC.

This clone has a handful of counts. The chain combines TRBV29-1 with TRBJ1-2; tentative D call: TRBD1 (5 bases). CDR3 length: 11 amino acids. V lost 6 bases, J lost 2 bases, and 7 bases lay in between. Germline CDR1 is SQVTM and CDR2 is ANQGSEA. CDR3 nucleotides: TGCAGCGTGGGGGAGAACTATGGCTACACCTTC. This translates into CSVGENYGYTF.

The chain links TRBV5-1 to TRBJ2-7; 8 bases are shared with TRBD2. With V trimmed by 3 bases and J by 7 bases, 12 bases remained unmatched. Germline V CDR1 and CDR2: SGHRS, YFSETQ. The CDR3 runs to 15 residues. The CDR3 here is CASSSGLAGPWEQYF. Here the CDR3 DNA reads TGCGCCAGCAGCTCGGGATTAGCGGGGCCTTGGGAGCAGTACTTC.

The chain is built from TRBV6-6 and TRBJ2-7, with TRBD2 matching over 7 bases. The J segment lost 6 bases and the V segment lost 6 bases, leaving 11 bases of the junction unmatched. From germline, CDR1 is MNHNY and CDR2 SVGAGI (reference sequence). This CDR3 has 14 residues. The CDR3 coding sequence is TGTGCCAGCAGGAGCCTCGCGGGAGAGACCGAGCAGTACTTC. Its protein is CASRSLAGETEQYF.

Comment on this clone: Other DNA sequences in the sample encode the same CDR3. This chain uses TRBV5-1 with TRBJ2-1; D gene unclear. Germline assignment: CDR1 SGHRS and CDR2 YFSETQ. This CDR3 is built from 14 residues. V lost 0 bases and J lost 2, with 6 bases in between. The CDR3 DNA reads as TGCGCCAGCAGCTTGGCGCTAGCCTACAATGAGCAGTTCTTC. Amino acids: CASSLALAYNEQFF.

The V call is TRBV18, the J call TRBJ2-4; D uncertain. CDR1 and CDR2 from the germline V gene are KGHSH and LQKENI. This CDR3 spans 14 amino acids. V was trimmed by 3 bases and J by 1 base, leaving 7 bases between them. The CDR3 region has the DNA TGTGCCAGCTCACCCCGATTGGCCAAAAACATTCAGTACTTC. Translated, it gives CASSPRLAKNIQYF. Variable domain in full (rest from reference TRBV18 and TRBJ2-4): NAGVMQNPRHLVRRRGQEARLRCSPMKGHSHVYWYRQLPEEGLKFMVYLQKENIIDESGMPKERFSAEFPKEGPSILRIQQVVRGDSAAYFCASSPRLAKNIQYFGAGTRLSVL.